This entry is about one T cell receptor beta chain. The antigen is not known. The data belong to a study of siplizumab effects on memory and regulatory T cells. General observations from the study: Proliferating CD4+ or CD8+ clones, roughly 80-96% of them, lacked an assignable naive or memory phenotype. Both greater diversity than memory cells and a major contribution to the alloresponse seemed to characterize naive T cells.

This table comes from immunoSEQ multiplex PCR, and its TCRdb copy is limited to in-frame clones, with some not included. The sample comprises about 80,000 clones, approximately 95% of which are singletons, and about a fifth rests with the top ten. CDR1 and CDR2 (germline): MNHEY, SMNVEV (reference sequence). CDR3 size: 13 residues. V shed 5 bases and J 3 bases; nucleotides not matched to a gene: 4. The sequence was collected from a human donor in good health. Sequenced material: CD8+ T cells sorted from blood. The chain has TRBV27 and TRBJ2-7; 7 bases are a match to TRBD2. The CDR3 spells CASSKAGLYEQYF. In DNA form, the CDR3 reads TGTGCCAGCAGTAAAGCGGGACTCTACGAGCAGTACTTC.